The 8 T cell receptor beta chains below come from one sample, sequenced in a study of cytomegalovirus exposure and HLA in healthy donors. The PCR contained 60 Vbeta and 13 Jbeta primers. Here immunoSEQ multiplex PCR was the method, and the copy in TCRdb shows in-frame clones only, minus some. The repertoire holds about 130,000 clones, with roughly 77% as singletons. Sequenced sample: PBMCs. The receptor set was obtained from a woman aged 30 to 39 in good health and CMV-seronegative.

This clone turned up a few times. The V gene is TRBV4-1, the J gene TRBJ1-4, with no clear D. The V end lost 5 bases, the J end lost 1 base, and 14 bases lay between the germline ends. Germline V gene lookup returns CDR1 MGHRA and CDR2 YSYEKL. This CDR3 is built from 16 residues. The CDR3 DNA follows: TGCGCCAGCAGCAGCCTAACGGTTCGAACTAATGAAAAACTGTTTTTT. Amino acids: CASSSLTVRTNEKLFF.

V and J are TRBV5-6 and TRBJ2-3; 13 bases are shared with TRBD2. This CDR3 is 17 amino acids long. V trimming: 1 base; J trimming: 4 bases; junction bases outside the gene matches: 6. Germline V gene sequence: CDR1 SGHDT, CDR2 YYEEEE. The CDR3 here is CASSLLGLAGVADTQYF. CDR3 DNA: TGTGCCAGCAGCTTGTTAGGACTAGCGGGAGTGGCAGATACGCAGTATTTT.

This clone was seen only a few times. The chain joins TRBV10-2 to TRBJ1-1; weak D call: TRBD1 (5 bases). The CDR3 runs 14 residues. Germline loops: CDR1 WSHSY, CDR2 SAAADI. V gave up 1 base and J gave up 4 bases, with 10 bases separating them. This chain's CDR3 is CASSEWGDSTEAFF. The CDR3 coding sequence is TGCGCCAGCAGTGAGTGGGGGGATTCCACTGAAGCTTTCTTT.

The V and J genes are TRBV7-8 and TRBJ1-2; possibly TRBD1 for D (6 bases). The CDR3 length is 17 residues. Germline assignment: CDR1 SGHVS and CDR2 FQNEAQ. With 0 bases removed from V and 8 bases from J, the gap between germline ends came to 22 bases. CDR3: CASSLAVRFWGLGGYTF. CDR3 nucleotide sequence: TGTGCCAGCAGCTTAGCGGTTCGGTTTTGGGGGCTGGGGGGCTACACCTTC.

The rearrangement links TRBV9 to TRBJ2-1; 7 bases agree with TRBD2. The ends lost 0 bases at V and 2 bases at J; junction bases unmatched: 2. Per germline, CDR1 SGDLS and CDR2 YYNGEE. The CDR3 runs 15 residues. Written as DNA, the CDR3 is TGTGCCAGCAGCGTAGGCGGGAGTACCTACAATGAGCAGTTCTTC. Translation: CASSVGGSTYNEQFF.

The chain recombines TRBV19 with TRBJ2-7; 8 nucleotides line up with TRBD2. The germline V gene encodes CDR1 LNHDA and CDR2 SQIVND (reference sequence). Trimming at V came to 3 bases and at J to 3 bases, leaving 4 bases not matched to a gene. CDR3 length equals 14 residues. CDR3 nucleotide sequence: TGTGCCAGTAGTATGGGCGGGGGGAACTACGAGCAGTACTTC. It specifies CASSMGGGNYEQYF. The full variable domain, its missing parts supplied by reference TRBV19 and TRBJ2-7, is DGGITQSPKYLFRKEGQNVTLSCEQNLNHDAMYWYRQDPGQGLRLIYYSQIVNDFQKGDIAEGYSVSREKKESFPLTVTSAQKNPTAFYLCASSMGGGNYEQYFGPGTRLTVT.

V and J are TRBV7-6 and TRBJ2-2; D is ambiguous. The germline CDR1 and CDR2 sequences are SGHVS and FNYEAQ. CDR3 size: 14 residues. Deletions cut 3 bases from V and 8 bases from J, with 13 bases between. The CDR3 sequence is CASSFLGSEGELFF. The CDR3 DNA reads as TGTGCCAGCAGCTTCCTAGGTTCTGAGGGGGAGCTGTTTTTT.

V and J are TRBV18 and TRBJ1-1, with 8 bases matching TRBD1. This CDR3 is built from 14 residues. V trimming: 6 bases; J trimming: 4 bases; junction bases outside the gene matches: 7. Germline V gene lookup returns CDR1 KGHSH and CDR2 LQKENI. The CDR3 is CASSQETGGTEAFF. In DNA, the CDR3 is TGTGCCAGCTCGCAAGAAACAGGGGGCACTGAAGCTTTCTTT.